This T cell receptor beta chain emerged from a study of memory CD4+ T cells and cytomegalovirus serostatus. At the level of the study: Donors were healthy Belgian adults, fewer than ten CMV seropositive and fewer than 30 seronegative.

Using immunoSEQ multiplex PCR, the repertoire was profiled, and TCRdb retains in-frame clones only, with some absent. The sample has 75,000 to 95,000 clones, around 80% seen once. The CDR3 totals 17 residues. Germline values: CDR1 LNHDA, CDR2 SQIVND (reference sequence). V lost 9 bases, J lost 3 bases, and 21 bases lay in between. The sort gate was single viable CD3+CD4+CD8-CD45RO+ cells for memory CD4+ T cells. V is TRBV19 and J is TRBJ2-6; D is tentatively TRBD1 or TRBD2 (7 bases each). Sequenced sample: memory CD4+ T cells from blood. This sequence originates from an adult in good health and CMV-seronegative. This CDR3 is CARSGRGRDCGANVLTF. The CDR3 bases are TGTGCCAGATCAGGCAGGGGGAGGGATTGTGGGGCCAACGTCCTGACTTTC.